The source of this T cell receptor beta chain is a study of cytomegalovirus exposure and HLA in healthy donors. Study results and limitations: When a later analysis was performed, an Asian-associated ancestry cluster reportedly had fewer N-insertions than the roughly 730-donor mean. For cytomegalovirus status, the classifier reportedly gave diagnoses with high specificity and sensitivity. The records held CMV serostatus as the only immune exposure information.

Germline lookup yields CDR1 SGDLS and CDR2 YYNGEE. This CDR3 is built from 18 residues. J gave up 2 bases and V 0 bases, and 12 bases lay outside the gene matches. These donors, healthy bone marrow donors, were studied. Regarding this clone: The antigen remains unidentified.

The PCR used 60 Vbeta and 13 Jbeta primers. Repertoires were generated with immunoSEQ multiplex PCR, while TCRdb's copy carries only in-frame clones and drops some. The table has just over 95,000 clones, about 70% seen once. The chain has TRBV9 and TRBJ2-3; 7 nucleotides match TRBD1. Sequenced material: PBMCs. The clonotype was recovered from a human donor in good health. The DNA of the CDR3 is TGTGCCAGCAGCGTAGCTGTTTTCGACAGGGATACCACAGATACGCAGTATTTT. Residues: CASSVAVFDRDTTDTQYF.